A selection of T cell receptor beta chains follows, all from one sample in a study of blood T cell repertoires in COVID-19. Some clones are missing from TCRdb's copy, which holds only in-frame ones; the method was immunoSEQ multiplex PCR. The sample shows about 280,000 clones, 85% of them seen only once. The specimen was PBMCs or T cells enriched from blood (not recorded which). All receptors derive from a woman between 45 and 60 years old who had recovered from COVID-19. Both conserved end residues are part of each CDR3. The D gene is left open where the match is weak. Size is omitted from some rows. Given values are once, few, many or a class for expanded clones.

V	J	D	size	DNA	CDR3
TRBV7-8	TRBJ1-5	-	-	TGTGCCAGCAGCTCAAGCCGAATTGTTGACAATCAGCCCCAGCATTTT	CASSSSRIVDNQPQHF
TRBV5-4	TRBJ2-2	-	-	TGTGCCAGCAGCTTGGGGGGTGTAGGGGGCACCGGGGAGCTGTTTTTT	CASSLGGVGGTGELFF
TRBV4-3	TRBJ1-2	-	-	TGCGCCAGCAGCCAAGATCGGGGGAACTATGGCTACACCTTC	CASSQDRGNYGYTF
TRBV7-9	TRBJ2-7	TRBD2	-	TGTGCCAGCAGCTTCGACACTAGCGGGAGGCGCTACGAGCAGTACTTC	CASSFDTSGRRYEQYF
TRBV21-1	TRBJ1-5	-	-	TGTGCCAGCAGCAAAATAGTCGGGAGCAATCAGCCCCAGCATTTT	CASSKIVGSNQPQHF
TRBV6-2/TRBV6-3	TRBJ2-1	TRBD2	-	TGTGCCAGCAGTTACCCCGGGACTAGCGGGAGTCGCTACAATGAGCAGTTCTTC	CASSYPGTSGSRYNEQFF
TRBV10-3	TRBJ2-7	-	-	TGTGCCATCAGTGAGTCGGGGGGTCTCCGCTACGAGCAGTACTTC	CAISESGGLRYEQYF
TRBV10-1	TRBJ2-3	-	few	TGCGCCAGCAGGGAGACGGGCACAGATACGCAGTATTTT	CASRETGTDTQYF
TRBV11-2	TRBJ2-7	TRBD1	once	TGTGCCAGCAGCACGGGGACAGGGAGGGGGACCTACGAGCAGTACTTC	CASSTGTGRGTYEQYF
TRBV5-1	TRBJ1-6	-	once	TGCGCCAGCAGCTCCCGGGTTGAGGGTTCACCCCTCCACTTT	CASSSRVEGSPLHF
TRBV9	TRBJ2-6	-	-	TGTGCCAGCAGCGCCCTCAGGTCTGGGGCCAACGTCCTGACTTTC	CASSALRSGANVLTF
TRBV20-1	TRBJ1-1	TRBD1	-	TGCAGTGCTAGTAGAGGACAGGGGGCGGGTGCTTTCTTT	CSASRGQGAGAFF
TRBV30	TRBJ1-5	TRBD1	-	TGTGCCTGGAGACAGGGGAATCAGCCCCAGCATTTT	CAWRQGNQPQHF
TRBV5-1	TRBJ2-1	-	once	TGCGCCAGCAGTTCGAGGATAGGGAGTGAGCAGTTCTTC	CASSSRIGSEQFF
TRBV30	TRBJ2-1	TRBD2	-	TGTGCCTGGAACAGCGGGAGGGCCGTCTATGAGCAGTTCTTC	CAWNSGRAVYEQFF
TRBV27	TRBJ2-7	-	once	TGTGCCAGCAGTTTAGGTAGACACTACGAGCAGTACTTC	CASSLGRHYEQYF
TRBV5-1	TRBJ2-5	-	-	TGCGCCAGCAGCAGTCGAGTCCCTGAGACCCAGTACTTC	CASSSRVPETQYF
TRBV2	TRBJ2-3	TRBD2	once	TGTGCCACAAGTAGAAGCGGGGCTAGCACAGATACGCAGTATTTT	CATSRSGASTDTQYF
TRBV5-1	TRBJ1-6	TRBD1	-	TGCGCCAGCAGCGCCCGGACAGGGAGCTCCTATAATTCACCCCTCCACTTT	CASSARTGSSYNSPLHF
TRBV5-1	TRBJ2-7	TRBD2	-	TGCGCCAGCAGCTTGGTCCTAGCGGGAGCTTACGAGCAGTACTTC	CASSLVLAGAYEQYF
TRBV30	TRBJ2-5	TRBD1	-	TGTGCCTGGAGGTTGGACAGGGCCCTGGAGACCCAGTACTTC	CAWRLDRALETQYF
TRBV7-2	TRBJ2-1	TRBD1	-	TGTGCCAGCAGGCGGACAGGGCGGAATGAGCAGTTCTTC	CASRRTGRNEQFF
TRBV19	TRBJ1-2	TRBD1	-	TGTGCCAGTAGTATCCCGACAGGGGGCGTAGGTGGCTACACCTTC	CASSIPTGGVGGYTF
TRBV5-1	TRBJ1-5	TRBD1	-	TGCGCCAGCAGCTTACAGGGGGAAGGGCAGCCCCAGCATTTT	CASSLQGEGQPQHF